This TCR beta chain was sequenced during a study of cytomegalovirus exposure and HLA in healthy donors. As for the study in general: Ancestry clustering placed roughly 86% of several hundred genotyped donors in the Caucasian-associated cluster. General study findings and limits: A previous analysis found most TCR beta V segments productive roughly 87% or roughly 30% of the time. V- and J-gene trimming of TCR beta was linked (in a later analysis) to a missense DCLRE1C variant.

PCR primers comprised 60 Vbeta and 13 Jbeta primers. Data came from immunoSEQ multiplex PCR; TCRdb stores just in-frame clones and leaves some out. The sample records 170,000 or so clones, 75% to 85% being singletons. Germline V gives CDR1 LGHNA, CDR2 YSLEER. V was shortened by 2 bases and J by 8 bases, with 13 bases between the two germline ends. The CDR3 has 14 residues. This clone was detected a few times. The antigen remains unidentified. These donors, healthy bone marrow donors, were studied. The V gene is TRBV4-3, the J gene TRBJ2-1; a weak D match, TRBD2 (6 bases). Input material: PBMCs. The origin of this receptor is a man aged 25 to 40 in good health and CMV-seropositive. This CDR3 is CASSQPGLPDEQFF. As DNA, the CDR3 is TGCGCCAGCAGCCAACCGGGACTGCCTGATGAGCAGTTCTTC.